These T cell receptor beta chains were read from a single sample in a study of blood T cell repertoires in COVID-19. Sequencing used immunoSEQ multiplex PCR; TCRdb keeps in-frame clones, though not all of them. The data show about 250,000 clones, with 70% to 90% seen just once and 2% to 2.5% held by the top ten. The sample consisted of peripheral blood. Receptor source: a woman aged 40 to 49 who had recovered from COVID-19. Each CDR3 is given with its conserved first and last residue. D genes are given only for firm matches. Size is stated for part of the rows, as once, few or many counts, or as a class when the clone is expanded.

d_gene	v_gene	len	abundance	j_gene	CDR3aa	CDR3nt
.	TRBV5-6	16	.	TRBJ2-5	CASSLARRIYQETQYF	TGTGCCAGCAGCTTGGCACGCAGGATATACCAAGAGACCCAGTACTTC
TRBD1	TRBV7-2	15	.	TRBJ1-1	CASSLGQGEDTEAFF	TGTGCCAGCAGCCTTGGACAGGGGGAGGACACTGAAGCTTTCTTT
.	TRBV6-2/TRBV6-3	12	.	TRBJ2-4	CASSYPTDIQYF	TGTGCCAGCAGTTACCCCACGGACATTCAGTACTTC
TRBD2	TRBV9	17	.	TRBJ2-3	CASSSRLAGAGTDTQYF	TGTGCCAGCAGCTCCCGACTAGCGGGGGCGGGGACAGATACGCAGTATTTT
.	TRBV25-1	14	.	TRBJ1-1	CASSEYRENTEAFF	TGTGCCAGCAGTGAATATCGAGAGAACACTGAAGCTTTCTTT
TRBD2	TRBV7-2	15	.	TRBJ2-5	CASSPGLAGVETQYF	TGTGCCAGCAGCCCAGGTTTAGCGGGGGTAGAGACCCAGTACTTC
.	TRBV7-9	13	.	TRBJ2-5	CASSLGQSQTQYF	TGTGCCAGCAGCTTAGGCCAGTCCCAGACCCAGTACTTC
TRBD2	TRBV7-3	17	.	TRBJ2-2	CASSLQAGGPRTGELFF	TGTGCCAGCAGCTTACAAGCGGGAGGGCCGAGAACCGGGGAGCTGTTTTTT
TRBD1	TRBV19	15	.	TRBJ1-2	CASTTWTGGNYGYTF	TGTGCCAGTACCACCTGGACAGGGGGCAACTATGGCTACACCTTC
TRBD2	TRBV18	17	.	TRBJ2-1	CASSPQGLEKTYNEQFF	TGTGCCAGCTCACCACAGGGACTAGAAAAAACCTACAATGAGCAGTTCTTC
.	TRBV21-1	16	.	TRBJ2-7	CASSTYPAEISYEQYF	TGTGCCAGCAGCACCTACCCGGCGGAGATCTCCTACGAGCAGTACTTC
.	TRBV19	13	.	TRBJ1-2	CASSMGASDGYTF	TGTGCCAGTAGTATGGGGGCTTCGGATGGCTACACCTTC
.	TRBV6-5	14	.	TRBJ2-1	CASSYERANNEQFF	TGTGCCAGCAGTTACGAGAGGGCAAACAATGAGCAGTTCTTC
TRBD2	TRBV6-2/TRBV6-3	16	.	TRBJ2-3	CASSYGLAGGTDTQYF	TGTGCCAGCAGTTACGGACTAGCGGGGGGAACAGATACGCAGTATTTT
TRBD2	TRBV6-2/TRBV6-3	17	.	TRBJ2-1	CASSPLRRSGRSHEQFF	TGTGCCAGCAGCCCCCTCCGTCGTAGCGGGAGGTCCCATGAGCAGTTCTTC
TRBD2	TRBV11-3	16	.	TRBJ2-1	CASNPRGEGSYNEQFF	TGTGCCAGCAACCCACGGGGGGAAGGATCGTACAATGAGCAGTTCTTC
.	TRBV3-1/TRBV3-2	13	.	TRBJ2-7	CASSQVVSWEQYF	TGTGCCAGCAGCCAAGTCGTCAGTTGGGAGCAGTACTTC
TRBD2	TRBV13	16	once	TRBJ2-7	CASSFPGTSGGHEQYF	TGTGCCAGCAGCTTCCCTGGGACTAGCGGGGGTCACGAGCAGTACTTC
TRBD2	TRBV11-3	16	.	TRBJ2-1	CASSSVRLAGYNEQFF	TGTGCCAGCAGCTCCGTCCGACTAGCGGGCTACAATGAGCAGTTCTTC
TRBD1	TRBV5-1	15	.	TRBJ1-2	CASSLDGQGVYGYTF	TGCGCCAGCAGCTTGGACGGACAGGGCGTCTATGGCTACACCTTC
TRBD1	TRBV4-3	15	.	TRBJ1-6	CASSRLDRDNSPLHF	TGCGCCAGCAGCCGCTTGGACAGGGATAATTCACCCCTCCACTTT
TRBD2	TRBV28	13	.	TRBJ2-3	CAAERGDTDTQYF	TGTGCCGCGGAGCGGGGGGACACAGATACGCAGTATTTT
.	TRBV18	15	.	TRBJ2-7	CASSLGILGGYEQYF	TGTGCCAGCTCACTAGGTATATTGGGCGGGTACGAGCAGTACTTC
TRBD2	TRBV5-1	16	.	TRBJ2-5	CASSPGGSYIQETQYF	TGCGCCAGCAGCCCCGGCGGGAGCTATATCCAAGAGACCCAGTACTTC
TRBD2	TRBV19	15	.	TRBJ2-7	CASIEVAGGPYEQYF	TGTGCCAGTATCGAGGTAGCGGGGGGCCCCTACGAGCAGTACTTC
.	TRBV28	15	few	TRBJ1-4	CASSLSPGRNEKLFF	TGTGCCAGCAGTTTATCACCGGGAAGGAATGAAAAACTGTTTTTT
TRBD1	TRBV4-3	15	.	TRBJ1-2	CASSPGQGGRYGYTF	TGCGCCAGCAGCCCTGGACAGGGCGGAAGGTATGGCTACACCTTC
TRBD1	TRBV11-3	15	.	TRBJ2-2	CASSLTARGNGELFF	TGTGCCAGCAGTTTAACAGCCAGGGGGAATGGGGAGCTGTTTTTT
TRBD1	TRBV6-5	14	.	TRBJ2-1	CASSSPTGDNEQFF	TGTGCCAGCAGCTCCCCGACAGGGGACAATGAGCAGTTCTTC
TRBD1	TRBV7-9	16	.	TRBJ2-7	CASSRQGASGTYEQYF	TGTGCCAGCAGCCGACAGGGGGCTAGCGGAACCTACGAGCAGTACTTC
TRBD1	TRBV27	13	few	TRBJ1-1	CASSPVDRAEAFF	TGTGCCAGCAGTCCCGTGGACAGGGCTGAAGCTTTCTTT
TRBD2	TRBV3-1/TRBV3-2	19	.	TRBJ2-1	CASSPRRAAGGTPYNEQFF	TGTGCCAGCAGCCCCCGGCGGGCAGCGGGAGGCACACCTTACAATGAGCAGTTCTTC
TRBD1	TRBV11-2	16	.	TRBJ2-5	CASSLGGRTGQETQYF	TGTGCCAGCAGCTTAGGGGGCAGGACAGGGCAGGAGACCCAGTACTTC
TRBD2	TRBV5-1	16	.	TRBJ2-1	CASSAQRGGLYNEQFF	TGCGCCAGCAGCGCGCAGCGGGGGGGCCTATACAATGAGCAGTTCTTC
.	TRBV2	18	.	TRBJ1-5	CASSEAGRGRYSNQPQHF	TGTGCCAGCAGTGAAGCAGGAAGAGGCCGCTATAGCAATCAGCCCCAGCATTTT
TRBD1	TRBV19	14	.	TRBJ2-5	CASSRTGGVETQYF	TGTGCCAGTAGTAGGACAGGGGGGGTGGAGACCCAGTACTTC
.	TRBV19	13	few	TRBJ1-3	CASSIGSGNTIYF	TGTGCCAGTAGTATCGGTAGTGGAAACACCATATATTTT
.	TRBV18	15	.	TRBJ1-1	CASSPQGSGNTEAFF	TGTGCCAGCTCACCTCAGGGGAGTGGGAACACTGAAGCTTTCTTT
TRBD1	TRBV18	15	.	TRBJ2-3	CASSPLGQGADTQYF	TGTGCCAGCTCACCTCTGGGACAGGGCGCAGATACGCAGTATTTT
.	TRBV7-2	13	.	TRBJ2-2	CASSPYGVGELFF	TGTGCCAGCAGCCCCTACGGGGTCGGGGAGCTGTTTTTT
.	TRBV5-1	14	.	TRBJ2-7	CASSLVTASYEQYF	TGCGCCAGCAGCTTGGTGACAGCTTCCTACGAGCAGTACTTC
.	TRBV4-3	17	.	TRBJ1-4	CASSQDAPQGFNEKLFF	TGCGCCAGCAGCCAAGATGCCCCACAGGGTTTTAATGAAAAACTGTTTTTT
TRBD1	TRBV5-1	14	.	TRBJ1-2	CASSPWTGTRSYTF	TGCGCCAGCAGCCCCTGGACAGGGACGAGAAGCTACACCTTC
.	TRBV12-3/TRBV12-4	12	.	TRBJ2-7	CASSFAREGQYF	TGTGCCAGCAGTTTTGCACGAGAGGGGCAGTACTTC
.	TRBV27	12	.	TRBJ2-7	CASSPPGAEQYF	TGTGCCAGCAGTCCCCCGGGAGCCGAGCAGTACTTC